The 23 T cell receptor beta chains given below trace back to one sample, sequenced in a study of cytomegalovirus exposure and HLA in healthy donors. This table comes from immunoSEQ multiplex PCR, and its TCRdb copy is limited to in-frame clones, with some not included. The sample lists hundreds of thousands of clones, roughly 91% seen once, with 1.5% to 2% in the top ten. The source material was PBMCs. Every receptor here comes from a woman aged 18-29 years in good health and CMV-seropositive.

The chain couples TRBV30 to TRBJ2-1; D gene ambiguous. Germline CDR1 and CDR2: GTSNPN and SVGIG (reference sequence). The CDR3 has 12 amino acids. Trimming removed 1 base from V and 9 bases from J, with 10 bases in between. CDR3 in amino acids: CAWSGLFGEQFF. In DNA, the CDR3 is TGTGCCTGGAGTGGCTTATTCGGTGAGCAGTTCTTC.

This clone was recorded a few times. The chain employs TRBV4-1 and TRBJ2-7; D is perhaps TRBD2 (6 bases). V lost 8 bases, J lost 2 bases, and 10 bases lay in between. The CDR3 has 12 amino acids. Germline assignment: CDR1 MGHRA and CDR2 YSYEKL. The CDR3 here is CASRGGPYEQYF. Written as DNA, the CDR3 is TGCGCCAGCCGTGGAGGGCCCTACGAGCAGTACTTC.

The chain recombines TRBV10-3 with TRBJ1-2, with 10 nucleotides matching TRBD1. V dropped 0 bases and J dropped 5; count of bases not matched to a gene: 3. Germline-derived CDR1 and CDR2 are ENHRY and SYGVKD. The CDR3 consists of 15 residues. This chain's CDR3 is CAISESVGQGYGYTF. CDR3 bases: TGTGCCATCAGTGAGTCGGTGGGACAGGGGTATGGCTACACCTTC.

J is TRBJ2-7 and V is TRBV9; 7 bases are shared with TRBD2. After removal of 0 bases from V and 5 bases from J, the junction contained 8 bases not matched to a gene. Germline V lookup: CDR1 SGDLS, CDR2 YYNGEE. The CDR3 consists of 15 residues. The CDR3 coding sequence is TGTGCCAGCAGCGTAGGAGCGGGGAACGTCAACGAGCAGTACTTC. It yields the protein CASSVGAGNVNEQYF.

This clone was seen a few times. V and J are TRBV6-5 and TRBJ2-2; D possibly corresponds to TRBD2 (5 bases). Germline V lookup: CDR1 MNHEY, CDR2 SVGAGI. The CDR3 spans 14 residues. Trimming took off 2 bases at V and 8 bases at J, with 12 bases between the two ends. In DNA, the CDR3 is TGTGCCAGCAGTTACCGCTTGGACTCAGGGGAGCTGTTTTTT. This sequence encodes CASSYRLDSGELFF.

The V and J genes are TRBV11-2 and TRBJ1-1, with D possibly matching TRBD1 (5 bases). CDR1 and CDR2 (germline): SGHAT, FQNNGV. This CDR3 comprises 15 residues. The V end lost 2 bases, the J end lost 2 bases, and 12 bases lay between the germline ends. CDR3 in amino acids: CASSLSFRGNTEAFF. As DNA, the CDR3 is TGTGCCAGCAGCTTATCTTTTAGGGGCAACACTGAAGCTTTCTTT.

The J gene is TRBJ2-7, the V gene TRBV11-2, with 10 bases that match TRBD1. V lost 5 bases to trimming and J lost 4 bases; unmatched junction nucleotides: 5. The length of the CDR3 is 14 residues. Looked up from germline, CDR1 is SGHAT and CDR2 is FQNNGV. The CDR3 loop is CASSVGTGDYEQYF. CDR3 in DNA: TGTGCCAGCAGCGTGGGGACAGGGGATTACGAGCAGTACTTC.

This sequence joins TRBV4-2 and TRBJ2-3; TRBD1 might be the D (6 bases). CDR3 size: 15 residues. Looked up from germline, CDR1 is LGHNA and CDR2 is YNFKEQ. V was shortened by 0 bases and J by 6 bases, with 13 bases between the two germline ends. CDR3 coding DNA: TGTGCCAGCAGCCAAGATCTTCATACAGGGGATACGCAGTATTTT. The encoded protein is CASSQDLHTGDTQYF.

This chain's CDR3 is CASSEEDRGGETQYF. The CDR3 DNA reads TGTGCCAGCAGTGAAGAGGACAGGGGAGGGGAGACCCAGTACTTC. The chain has TRBV6-1 and TRBJ2-5, with 9 positions matching TRBD1. CDR1 and CDR2 (germline): MNHNS, SASEGT. V shed 1 base and J 5 bases; nucleotides not matched to a gene: 5. The CDR3 loop spans 15 amino acids.

This rearrangement joins TRBV9 to TRBJ1-1; possible D gene TRBD1, 6 bases. Trimming stripped 0 bases from V and 0 bases from J, with 6 bases between. Germline values: CDR1 SGDLS, CDR2 YYNGEE. The CDR3 contains 14 residues. In nucleotides, the CDR3 is TGTGCCAGCAGCGTAGACAGGGTGAACACTGAAGCTTTCTTT. It specifies CASSVDRVNTEAFF. Supplemented by reference TRBV9 and TRBJ1-1, the full variable domain reads DSGVTQTPKHLITATGQRVTLRCSPRSGDLSVYWYQQSLDQGLQFLIQYYNGEERAKGNILERFSAQQFPDLHSELNLSSLELGDSALYFCASSVDRVNTEAFFGQGTRLTVV.

The rearrangement joins TRBV6-4 to TRBJ2-2; 15 bases map to TRBD2. Per the germline V gene, CDR1 is MRHNA and CDR2 is SNTAGT. This CDR3 has 17 amino acids. The V segment lost 6 bases and the J segment 0 bases; nucleotides outside the gene matches: 2. This chain's CDR3 is CASSRTSGRANTGELFF. CDR3 in DNA: TGTGCCAGCAGCCGGACTAGCGGGAGGGCGAACACCGGGGAGCTGTTTTTT.

The rearrangement joins TRBV19 to TRBJ2-3; 9 bases line up with TRBD2. The CDR3 consists of 15 residues. The J segment lost 3 bases and the V segment lost 6 bases, leaving 7 bases of the junction unmatched. Germline V gene data show CDR1 as LNHDA and CDR2 as SQIVND (reference sequence). CDR3 loop: CASRISGRGTDTQYF. The CDR3 nucleotides read TGTGCCAGTAGAATTAGCGGGAGAGGTACAGATACGCAGTATTTT.

The rearrangement uses TRBV6-6 and TRBJ2-5, with 14 bases fitting TRBD2. The CDR3 spans 16 residues. The V gene's germline CDR1 is MNHNY and CDR2 SVGAGI (reference sequence). The trim removed 5 bases at V and 5 bases at J, leaving 7 bases unmatched. Written as DNA, the CDR3 is TGTGCCAGCAGTCCCGGGGGGACTAGCGGGAGTGAGACCCAGTACTTC. The encoded protein is CASSPGGTSGSETQYF.

This chain uses TRBV27 with TRBJ2-7; a possible D gene is TRBD2 (5 bases). The CDR3 is 14 amino acids. V shed 5 bases and J shed 3 bases, with 14 bases lying between them. The germline V gene encodes CDR1 MNHEY and CDR2 SMNVEV (reference sequence). Here the CDR3 DNA reads TGTGCCAGCAGTAAACCCACTAGACTCTACGAGCAGTACTTC. It specifies CASSKPTRLYEQYF.

V is TRBV27 and J is TRBJ1-1, with 10 nucleotides matching TRBD1. This CDR3 region has 14 residues. The ends lost 5 bases at V and 5 bases at J; junction bases unmatched: 5. The germline V gene has CDR1 MNHEY and CDR2 SMNVEV (reference sequence). DNA for the CDR3: TGTGCCAGCAGTCCCAGGACAGGGGGAACTGAAGCTTTCTTT. This translates into CASSPRTGGTEAFF.

This chain links TRBV15 with TRBJ1-1, with D perhaps matching TRBD1 (5 bases). Per germline, CDR1 LNHNV and CDR2 YYDKDF (reference sequence). V lost 1 base and J lost 6, with 15 bases in between. This CDR3 contains 15 residues. The CDR3 sequence is CATSRVTSPGAEAFF. The CDR3 nucleotides read TGTGCCACCAGCAGAGTAACAAGCCCGGGGGCTGAAGCTTTCTTT.

In its sample, this clone was seen once. V gene TRBV6-5 combines with J gene TRBJ2-1, with 11 nucleotides matching TRBD2. V lost 2 bases and J lost 7; bases outside the gene matches: 4. Looked up from germline, CDR1 is MNHEY and CDR2 is SVGAGI. The CDR3 runs to 15 residues. CDR3 protein: CASSYIAGGRNEQFF. CDR3 coding DNA: TGTGCCAGCAGTTACATAGCGGGAGGGAGGAATGAGCAGTTCTTC.

The V and J genes are TRBV27 and TRBJ2-7, with TRBD1 matching 9 bases. With 3 bases clipped from V and 5 bases from J, the junction kept 5 bases outside the gene matches. Germline CDR1 is MNHEY and CDR2 is SMNVEV (reference sequence). The CDR3 spans 14 residues. The CDR3 loop reads CASSFGTGLDEQYF. The CDR3 DNA is TGTGCCAGCAGTTTCGGGACAGGGCTCGACGAGCAGTACTTC.

The CDR3 coding sequence is TGTGCCAGCGGCTTAGCGGGAGTGGTCAATGAGCAGTTCTTC. Translated, it gives CASGLAGVVNEQFF. The chain is built from TRBV25-1 and TRBJ2-1; TRBD2 matches 9 bases. The V gene end was trimmed by 8 bases and the J gene end by 6 bases; junction bases not matched to a gene: 8. The CDR3 is 14 residues long. CDR1 is MGHDK and CDR2 is SYGVNS in the germline V gene.

J is TRBJ2-7 and V is TRBV18; 12 bases align to TRBD2. Germline CDR1 is KGHSH and CDR2 is LQKENI. Trimming at V came to 3 bases and at J to 6 bases, leaving 3 bases not matched to a gene. The CDR3 has 14 amino acids. The chain's CDR3 is CASSPPGLAGEQYF. CDR3 nucleotide sequence: TGTGCCAGCTCACCTCCGGGACTAGCGGGCGAGCAGTACTTC. The complete variable domain, with remaining parts taken from reference TRBV18 and TRBJ2-7, reads NAGVMQNPRHLVRRRGQEARLRCSPMKGHSHVYWYRQLPEEGLKFMVYLQKENIIDESGMPKERFSAEFPKEGPSILRIQQVVRGDSAAYFCASSPPGLAGEQYFGPGTRLTVT.

The chain joins TRBV27 to TRBJ1-1, with D perhaps TRBD1 (5 bases). The CDR3 contains 13 residues. V lost 0 bases to trimming and J lost 6 bases, with 8 bases between them. Germline V CDR1 and CDR2: MNHEY, SMNVEV (reference sequence). Here the CDR3 DNA reads TGTGCCAGCAGTTTATCTGGCAGGGCTGAAGCTTTCTTT. Translation gives CASSLSGRAEAFF.

The chain joins TRBV28 to TRBJ2-7; 9 bases are a match to TRBD1. V lost 6 bases and J lost 0; bases outside the gene matches: 6. The CDR3 is made up of 15 amino acids. The V gene's germline CDR1 is MDHEN and CDR2 SYDVKM. CDR3: CASRPTGGASYEQYF. The CDR3 coding sequence is TGTGCCAGCAGGCCGACAGGGGGGGCCTCCTACGAGCAGTACTTC.

The chain joins TRBV7-6 to TRBJ2-1, with 12 bases aligning to TRBD2. The CDR3 covers 20 residues. Germline loops: CDR1 SGHVS, CDR2 FNYEAQ. Trimming at V came to 5 bases and at J to 1 base, leaving 15 bases not matched to a gene. The CDR3 DNA reads as TGTGCCAGCAGCCCCAGACTAGCGGGAGATTATACTCGGTCCTACAATGAGCAGTTCTTC. Translating it yields CASSPRLAGDYTRSYNEQFF.